The T cell receptor (beta chain) described here comes from a study of vaccination effects on CD4 cells after COVID-19. Study-level information: Post-vaccine samples followed the second dose by a median of 72 days. Culturing of a few million PBMC per well took place with about 10 IU/ml IL-2 and approximately 10 ug/ml peptides. The study, taken as a whole, reports: Long after vaccination, the clones induced by infection and by vaccine shrank markedly in size.

Note on this clone: Its antigen is as yet unknown.

Sequenced by immunoSEQ multiplex PCR; TCRdb stores in-frame clones only, minus some. The data show 40,000 to 45,000 clones, over 60% seen once. It was after more than nine days of culture that CD4+ T cells were isolated. The individual was infected with SARS-CoV-2 between March and December 2020, as confirmed by PCR. All study participants received two doses of BNT162b2 or mRNA-1273 vaccine. Researchers swapped half the medium for IL-2 medium on both days 3 and 7. V was clipped by 3 bases and J by 7 bases; unmatched bases: 16. The CDR3 sequence is 18 residues long. Germline V CDR1 and CDR2: SGDLS, YYNGEE.

Material: CD4+ T cells from PBMCs cultured without peptide, obtained after COVID-19 vaccination. This TCR was recovered from a human donor who had a prior SARS-CoV-2 infection. This sequence joins TRBV9 and TRBJ1-2, with 12 bases lining up with TRBD1. The CDR3 loop reads CASSANPGQGAPDAGYTF. Written as DNA, the CDR3 is TGTGCCAGCAGCGCAAATCCGGGACAGGGGGCGCCTGATGCTGGCTACACCTTC.